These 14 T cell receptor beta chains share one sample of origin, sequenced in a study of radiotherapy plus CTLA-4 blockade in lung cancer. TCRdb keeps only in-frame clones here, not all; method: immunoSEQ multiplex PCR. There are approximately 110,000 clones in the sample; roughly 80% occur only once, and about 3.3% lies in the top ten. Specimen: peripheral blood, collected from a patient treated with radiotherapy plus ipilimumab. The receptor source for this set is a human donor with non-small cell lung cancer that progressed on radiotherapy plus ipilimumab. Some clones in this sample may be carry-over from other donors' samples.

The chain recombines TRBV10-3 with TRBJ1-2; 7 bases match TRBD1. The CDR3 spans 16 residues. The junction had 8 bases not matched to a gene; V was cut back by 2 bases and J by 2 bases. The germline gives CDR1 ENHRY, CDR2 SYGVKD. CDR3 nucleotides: TGTGCCATCAGTGAGCTGGAGGGGGCAAGAAACTATGGCTACACCTTC. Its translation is CAISELEGARNYGYTF.

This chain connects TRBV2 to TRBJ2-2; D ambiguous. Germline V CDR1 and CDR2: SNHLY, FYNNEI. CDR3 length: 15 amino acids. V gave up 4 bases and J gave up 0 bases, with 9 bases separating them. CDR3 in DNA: TGTGCCAGCAGTGGGTATACGGCGAACACCGGGGAGCTGTTTTTT. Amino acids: CASSGYTANTGELFF.

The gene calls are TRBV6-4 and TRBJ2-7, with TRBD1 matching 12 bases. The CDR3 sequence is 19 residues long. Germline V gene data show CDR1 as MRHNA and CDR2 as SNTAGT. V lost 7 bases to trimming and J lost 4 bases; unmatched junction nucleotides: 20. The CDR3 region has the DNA TGTGCCAGCAACCCTGAGGCGGGACAGGGGGCACAGCGCCCTTACGAGCAGTACTTC. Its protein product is CASNPEAGQGAQRPYEQYF.

The CDR3 loop is CASSFYRSGEKLFF. The CDR3, as DNA: TGTGCCAGCAGTTTCTACAGGTCGGGAGAAAAACTGTTTTTT. V and J are TRBV27 and TRBJ1-4; D perhaps matches TRBD1 (5 bases). This CDR3 is built from 14 residues. From germline, CDR1 is MNHEY and CDR2 SMNVEV (reference sequence). Deletions cut 3 bases from V and 8 bases from J, with 13 bases between.

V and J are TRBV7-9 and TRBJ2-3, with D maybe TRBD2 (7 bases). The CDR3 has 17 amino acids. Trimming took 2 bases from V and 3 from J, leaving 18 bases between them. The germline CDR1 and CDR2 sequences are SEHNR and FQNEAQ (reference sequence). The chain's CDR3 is CASSLKGRGAMTDTQYF. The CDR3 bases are TGTGCCAGCAGCTTAAAGGGGAGGGGGGCAATGACAGATACGCAGTATTTT.

CDR3: CASSPPGPAAASQPQHF. CDR3 in DNA: TGTGCCAGCTCACCCCCCGGGCCGGCGGCGGCTAGTCAGCCCCAGCATTTT. The chain recombines TRBV18 with TRBJ1-5; unclear D gene. The length of the CDR3 is 17 residues. Germline CDR1 reads KGHSH; CDR2 reads LQKENI. Trimming removed 3 bases at V and 6 bases at J, with 21 bases between.

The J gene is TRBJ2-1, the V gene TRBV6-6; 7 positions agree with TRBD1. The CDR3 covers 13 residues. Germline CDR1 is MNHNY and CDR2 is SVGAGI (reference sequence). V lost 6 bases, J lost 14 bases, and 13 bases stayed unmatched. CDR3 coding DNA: TGTGCCAGCAGCACAGGGGCGAGACAGGTAGAGTTCTTC. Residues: CASSTGARQVEFF.

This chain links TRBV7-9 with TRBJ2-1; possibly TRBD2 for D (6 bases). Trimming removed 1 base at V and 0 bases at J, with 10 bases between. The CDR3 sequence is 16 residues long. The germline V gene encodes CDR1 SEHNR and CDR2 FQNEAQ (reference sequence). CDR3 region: CASSLGAGLSYNEQFF. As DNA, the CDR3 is TGTGCCAGCAGCTTAGGGGCGGGACTCTCCTACAATGAGCAGTTCTTC.

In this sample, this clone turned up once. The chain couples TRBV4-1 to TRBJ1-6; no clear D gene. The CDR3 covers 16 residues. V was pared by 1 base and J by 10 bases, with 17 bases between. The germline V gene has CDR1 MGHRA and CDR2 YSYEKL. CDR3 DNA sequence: TGCGCCAGCAGCCAAGGGACCCGACCGAGCGGGTCACCCCTCCACTTT. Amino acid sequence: CASSQGTRPSGSPLHF.

The CDR3 sequence is CASTHRGATNEKLFF. In DNA, the CDR3 is TGTGCCAGCACTCATAGGGGTGCAACTAATGAAAAACTGTTTTTT. V is TRBV6-1 and J is TRBJ1-4, with D tentatively TRBD1 (5 bases). CDR1 and CDR2 from the germline V gene are MNHNS and SASEGT. The V end was cut by 7 bases, the J end by 0 bases, with 12 bases between. The CDR3 extends over 15 amino acids.

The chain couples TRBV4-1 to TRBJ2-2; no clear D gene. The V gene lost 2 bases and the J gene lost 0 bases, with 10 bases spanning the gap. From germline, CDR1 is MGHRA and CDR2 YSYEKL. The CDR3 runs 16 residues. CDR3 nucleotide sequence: TGCGCCAGCAGCCAAAAGAGGCGGACGAACACCGGGGAGCTGTTTTTT. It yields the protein CASSQKRRTNTGELFF.

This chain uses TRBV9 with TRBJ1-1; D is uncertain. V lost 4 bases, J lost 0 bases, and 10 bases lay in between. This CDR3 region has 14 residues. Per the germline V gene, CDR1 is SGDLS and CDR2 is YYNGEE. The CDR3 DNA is TGTGCCAGCAGCACTGATCTTGTGAACACTGAAGCTTTCTTT. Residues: CASSTDLVNTEAFF.

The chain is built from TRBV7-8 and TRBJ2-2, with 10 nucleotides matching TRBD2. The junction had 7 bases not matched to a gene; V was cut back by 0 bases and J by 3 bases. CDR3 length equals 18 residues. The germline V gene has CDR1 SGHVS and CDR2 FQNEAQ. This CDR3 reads CASSLAQRGGQDTGELFF. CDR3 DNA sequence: TGTGCCAGCAGCTTAGCCCAGCGGGGGGGCCAGGACACCGGGGAGCTGTTTTTT.

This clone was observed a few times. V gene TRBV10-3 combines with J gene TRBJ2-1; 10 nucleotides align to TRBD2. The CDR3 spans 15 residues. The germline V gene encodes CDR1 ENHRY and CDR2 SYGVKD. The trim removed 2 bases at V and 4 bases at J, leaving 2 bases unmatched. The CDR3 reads CAISEASGGYNEQFF. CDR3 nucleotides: TGTGCCATCAGTGAGGCTAGCGGGGGTTACAATGAGCAGTTCTTC.